Listed here is a single TCR beta chain. Its target is unknown. This PCR relied on a set of 60 Vbeta primers and 13 Jbeta primers. Measured with immunoSEQ multiplex PCR; TCRdb has only the in-frame clones, and not every one. The sample lists about 96,000 clones; about four fifths were seen once. The entry originates in a study of cytomegalovirus exposure and HLA in healthy donors. Study conclusions and caveats: A classifier reportedly called cytomegalovirus status with high sensitivity and specificity.

Germline trimming cut 3 bases from V and 7 bases from J; bases unmatched to any gene: 6. The CDR3 length is 15 residues. The germline CDR1 and CDR2 sequences are LNHNV and YYDKDF (reference sequence). Input material: PBMCs. The chain has TRBV15 and TRBJ1-5, with TRBD1 identical over 10 bases. This sequence was found in an older woman in good health and CMV-seropositive. Here the CDR3 DNA reads TGTGCCACCAGCAGTCTTGACAGGGGGCAACAGCCCCAGCATTTT. It specifies CATSSLDRGQQPQHF. The variable domain in full, with the rest retrieved from reference TRBV15 and TRBJ1-5, is DAMVIQNPRYQVTQFGKPVTLSCSQTLNHNVMYWYQQKSSQAPKLLFHYYDKDFNNEADTPDNFQSRRPNTSFCFLDIRSPGLGDTAMYLCATSSLDRGQQPQHFGDGTRLSIL.